This T cell receptor (beta chain) was sequenced in a study of blood T cell repertoires in COVID-19. Participants' reported clinical history set cohort assignment. As handled by the study authors: Amplified reference gene primers provided the basis for estimating nucleated cell counts. The repertoire was sequenced with immunoSEQ multiplex PCR; TCRdb's copy has only in-frame clones and lacks some. V and J calls plus clone size are reproduced from that table; the DNA served to infer D and trimming. This sample carries some 260,000 clones, roughly 91% of them seen once, and the ten largest clones take under 10%. With V trimmed by 7 bases and J by 0 bases, 7 bases remained unmatched. Germline V lookup: CDR1 MNHEY, CDR2 SVGAGI. The CDR3 totals 15 residues.

The TCR comes from a man aged 40-50 years who had recovered from COVID-19. V gene TRBV6-5 combines with J gene TRBJ1-1; 8 nucleotides line up with TRBD1. The sample comprised PBMCs or T cells enriched from blood (not recorded which). The CDR3 region is CASKKRQGMNTEAFF. CDR3 DNA: TGTGCCAGCAAAAAACGACAGGGGATGAACACTGAAGCTTTCTTT.